Detailed here is one T cell receptor (beta chain). TCR beta sequencing covered blood CD8+ and CD4+ T cells. The multiple sclerosis control group comprised treatment-naive patients with stable or active relapsing-remitting disease. Isolation of CD8+ and CD4+ T cells was performed negatively, whereas enrichment of TEMRA cells was done by FACS. Roughly 0.45 to 1 ug RNA was reverse transcribed with random hexamers. The immunoSEQ assay covered 54 Vbeta and 13 Jbeta segments for CDR3. One entry per CDR3 protein, called by TCRdb with MiXCR from the immunoSEQ multiplex PCR reads. The sample holds about 150,000 distinct CDR3 sequences, 94% seen once. This entry belongs to a study of CD8 T cells in Susac syndrome. Germline values: CDR1 MNHEY, CDR2 SMNVEV (reference sequence). This CDR3 has 15 amino acids. The V and J ends lost 3 bases and 5 bases, in that order; junction bases with no gene match: 5.

The receptor was derived from a human donor with multiple sclerosis. The V call is TRBV27, the J call TRBJ2-1; TRBD2 agrees at 9 bases. The specimen was CD8+ T cells from PBMCs. The CDR3 bases are TGTGCCAGCAGTTTTGGAGCGGGGGGCCACAATGAGCAGTTCTTC. Amino acids: CASSFGAGGHNEQFF.